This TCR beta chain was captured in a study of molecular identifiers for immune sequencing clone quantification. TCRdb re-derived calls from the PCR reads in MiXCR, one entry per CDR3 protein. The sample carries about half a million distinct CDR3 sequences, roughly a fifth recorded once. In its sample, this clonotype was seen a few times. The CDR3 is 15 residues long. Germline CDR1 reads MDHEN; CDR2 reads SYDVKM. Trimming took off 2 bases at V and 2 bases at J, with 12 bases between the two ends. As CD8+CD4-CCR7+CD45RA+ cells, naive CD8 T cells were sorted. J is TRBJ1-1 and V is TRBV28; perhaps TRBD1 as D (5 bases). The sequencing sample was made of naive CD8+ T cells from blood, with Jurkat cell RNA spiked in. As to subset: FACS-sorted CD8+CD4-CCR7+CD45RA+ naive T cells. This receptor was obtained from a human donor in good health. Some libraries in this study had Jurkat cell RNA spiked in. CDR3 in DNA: TGTGCCAGCAGTTTACAGGGACGGACCAACACTGAAGCTTTCTTT. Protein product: CASSLQGRTNTEAFF.